A single sample is the source of the 30 T cell receptor beta chains below, sequenced in a study of T-cell memory formation after mild COVID-19. Using its own MiXCR run on the 5' RACE reads, TCRdb lists one record per CDR3 protein. The profile covers about 350,000 distinct CDR3 sequences, with approximately 15% appearing a single time and approximately 21% taken by the ten largest. Source material: PBMCs or a T cell subset sorted from them (not recorded which). The source is a man between 18 and 29 years old who had mild COVID-19 (a few samples of this study predate the infection). Cell type and time point are not known.

With regard to this clonotype: Without the conserved terminal phenylalanine or tryptophan, this CDR3 likely stems from a read error. The rearrangement links TRBV11-1 to TRBJ2-5; 9 nucleotides match TRBD2. Germline V gene lookup returns CDR1 SGHAT and CDR2 FQDESV (reference sequence). The V and J ends lost 5 bases and 1 base, in that order; junction bases with no gene match: 8. The CDR3 has 16 amino acids. CDR3 in amino acids: CASSPRTSVVQETQYV. CDR3 nucleotide sequence: TGTGCCAGCAGCCCAAGGACTAGCGTGGTCCAAGAGACCCAGTACGTC.

The CDR3 region has the DNA TGTGCCAGCAGCACGGTGGGACAGGGAACGCCCGGGGAGCTGTTTTTT. Residues: CASSTVGQGTPGELFF. This chain uses TRBV5-5 with TRBJ2-2; 9 bases match TRBD1. CDR3 length: 16 residues. CDR1 and CDR2 from the germline V gene are SGHKS and YYEKEE (reference sequence). V shed 4 bases and J 6 bases; nucleotides not matched to a gene: 10.

This clonotype was seen more than once but under ten times. The rearrangement uses TRBV24-1 and TRBJ2-1; the D gene could be TRBD1 or TRBD2 (5 bases each). The V gene lost 3 bases and the J gene lost 4 bases, with 12 bases spanning the gap. This CDR3 contains 15 residues. Germline V lookup: CDR1 KGHDR, CDR2 SFDVKD. CDR3 in DNA: TGTGCCACCAGTGATAACCGGGACCTATACAATGAGCAGTTCTTC. Amino acid sequence: CATSDNRDLYNEQFF.

J is TRBJ2-5 and V is TRBV11-2; 7 bases fit TRBD1. V lost 5 bases to trimming and J lost 5 bases; unmatched junction nucleotides: 8. This CDR3 contains 14 residues. Germline loops: CDR1 SGHAT, CDR2 FQNNGV. The DNA for the CDR3 is TGTGCCAGCAGCGAACCGACAGGGAAGGAGACCCAGTACTTC. The encoded protein is CASSEPTGKETQYF.

This chain uses TRBV20-1 with TRBJ1-6, with D tentatively TRBD1 (6 bases). The V gene lost 1 base and the J gene lost 10 bases, with 20 bases spanning the gap. CDR1 and CDR2 (germline): DFQATT, SNEGSKA (reference sequence). This CDR3 spans 16 amino acids. The CDR3 nucleotides are TGCAGTGCTAGAGTCCCATCAGGGGCGCAAAGGTCACCCCTCCACTTT. Its translation is CSARVPSGAQRSPLHF.

V is TRBV12-3 or TRBV12-4 and J is TRBJ1-2, with TRBD1 matching 10 bases. Trimming at V came to 6 bases and at J to 8 bases, leaving 12 bases not matched to a gene. The CDR3 covers 15 residues. The DNA of the CDR3 is TGTGCCAGCAGACTGACAGGGGGCACGGGGAGCGGCTACACCTTC. This codes for CASRLTGGTGSGYTF.

The V and J genes are TRBV29-1 and TRBJ2-7, with D tentatively TRBD2 (7 bases). This CDR3 region has 16 residues. The germline gives CDR1 SQVTM, CDR2 ANQGSEA. The V end was cut by 1 base, the J end by 0 bases, with 16 bases between. CDR3 loop: CSVEGGGHQSSYEQYF. CDR3 in DNA: TGCAGCGTTGAAGGCGGGGGACACCAGAGCTCCTACGAGCAGTACTTC.

The rearrangement joins TRBV6-2 or TRBV6-3 to TRBJ1-5; D call uncertain. The CDR3 consists of 13 residues. From germline, CDR1 is MNHEY and CDR2 SVGEGT. The V end lost 2 bases, the J end lost 8 bases, and 10 bases lay between the germline ends. Written as DNA, the CDR3 is TGTGCCAGCAGTTACGAGGATTCCAAGCCCCAGCATTTT. It yields the protein CASSYEDSKPQHF.

This clonotype was seen only a few times. The chain links TRBV9 to TRBJ2-3; D tentatively fits TRBD1 or TRBD2 (5 bases each). Trimming took 0 bases from V and 5 from J, leaving 10 bases between them. This CDR3 is 14 amino acids long. Per germline, CDR1 SGDLS and CDR2 YYNGEE. CDR3 in DNA: TGTGCCAGCAGCGTAGGCTGGGGGAGAGATACGCAGTATTTT. This encodes CASSVGWGRDTQYF.

This clonotype was detected only a few times. J is TRBJ1-3 and V is TRBV4-3; D call uncertain. Per germline, CDR1 LGHNA and CDR2 YSLEER. This CDR3 has 16 residues. V dropped 0 bases and J dropped 0 bases, with 9 bases sitting between them. The CDR3 region is CASSQDRDLSGNTIYF. The CDR3 DNA follows: TGCGCCAGCAGCCAAGACCGGGATCTCTCTGGAAACACCATATATTTT.

This clonotype was observed a handful of times. J is TRBJ1-1 and V is TRBV6-5, with D tentatively TRBD1 (6 bases). The germline gives CDR1 MNHEY, CDR2 SVGAGI. The CDR3 extends over 14 amino acids. V lost 4 bases and J 0 bases, leaving 9 bases between the germline ends. CDR3 protein: CASSWGQMNTEAFF. CDR3 sequence (DNA): TGTGCCAGCAGTTGGGGACAAATGAACACTGAAGCTTTCTTT.

This clonotype was counted only a few times. The chain combines TRBV7-2 with TRBJ2-7; either TRBD1 or TRBD2 may fit D (5 bases each). This CDR3 comprises 15 residues. V was trimmed by 5 bases and J by 2 bases, leaving 16 bases between them. Per the germline V gene, CDR1 is SGHTA and CDR2 is FQGNSA. DNA for the CDR3: TGTGCCAGCAGCCCGTCGGGGACGAAGGCCTACGAGCAGTACTTC. Translation: CASSPSGTKAYEQYF.

The chain recombines TRBV21-1 with TRBJ2-1; TRBD2 is the table's D call, not checked against the DNA. TRBV21-1 is reported as a pseudogene. The CDR3 spans 16 residues. In nucleotides, the CDR3 is TGTGCCAGCAGCAAGGGCCCGCGGGGAGGTAGAAATGAGCAGTTCTTC. It is translated as CASSKGPRGGRNEQFF.

There are a few counts of this clonotype. J is TRBJ1-2 and V is TRBV7-8; possible D gene TRBD1, 5 bases. This CDR3 has 14 residues. Trimming cost V 5 bases and J 8 bases, with 18 bases left between them. The germline gives CDR1 SGHVS, CDR2 FQNEAQ. Here the CDR3 reads CASSLGDSAIGYTF. CDR3 DNA sequence: TGTGCCAGCAGCCTTGGGGACTCAGCTATCGGCTACACCTTC. The full variable domain, rest sourced from reference TRBV7-8 and TRBJ1-2, is GAGVSQSPRYKVAKRGQDVALRCDPISGHVSLFWYQQALGQGPEFLTYFQNEAQLDKSGLPSDRFFAERPEGSVSTLKIQRTQQEDSAVYLCASSLGDSAIGYTFGSGTRLTVV.

The CDR3 DNA follows: TGCAGTGCCCCACCCGTGGCGGGGCCCTTCTACGAGCAGTACTTC. Protein product: CSAPPVAGPFYEQYF. The chain recombines TRBV20-1 with TRBJ2-7; possible D gene TRBD2, 6 bases. Trimming took off 6 bases at V and 3 bases at J, with 21 bases between the two ends. Germline CDR1 is DFQATT and CDR2 is SNEGSKA (reference sequence). The CDR3 runs to 15 residues.

V usage is TRBV4-1 and J usage is TRBJ2-5, with D possibly called TRBD1 or TRBD2 (7 bases each). CDR1 is MGHRA, CDR2 YSYEKL, per germline. V was shortened by 0 bases and J by 2 bases, with 13 bases between the two germline ends. This CDR3 is 16 amino acids long. CDR3 region: CASSQEAGGLQETQYF. The CDR3 DNA reads TGCGCCAGCAGCCAAGAAGCAGGGGGACTACAAGAGACCCAGTACTTC.

This rearrangement joins TRBV6-5 to TRBJ2-3; D remains ambiguous. The CDR3 runs 13 residues. Trimming stripped 2 bases from V and 4 bases from J, with 7 bases between. Germline CDR1 is MNHEY and CDR2 is SVGAGI. CDR3 region: CASSYRVPDTQYF. CDR3 nucleotides: TGTGCCAGCAGTTACAGGGTCCCAGATACGCAGTATTTT.

The V call is TRBV4-1, the J call TRBJ2-1; D might be TRBD1 or TRBD2, each matching 6 bases. CDR1 and CDR2 (germline): MGHRA, YSYEKL. This CDR3 is built from 16 residues. The V end was cut by 3 bases, the J end by 1 base, with 13 bases between. The CDR3 nucleotides are TGCGCCAGCAGCCACGCAACGGGGGCTTCCTACAATGAGCAGTTCTTC. Translating it yields CASSHATGASYNEQFF.

This clonotype appeared a few times. The V call is TRBV6-2 or TRBV6-3, the J call TRBJ2-7; 8 nucleotides match TRBD1. Germline V gene data show CDR1 as MNHEY and CDR2 as SVGEGT. This CDR3 has 14 amino acids. V trimming: 7 bases; J trimming: 0 bases; junction bases outside the gene matches: 5. The CDR3 sequence: CASTTGTGSYEQYF. CDR3 nucleotides: TGTGCCAGCACAACCGGGACAGGCTCCTACGAGCAGTACTTC.

The table lists this clonotype with a few counts. CDR3 protein: CASSLVGPRADTQYF. In DNA form, the CDR3 reads TGTGCCAGCAGCTTAGTAGGGCCCAGAGCAGATACGCAGTATTTT. This chain uses TRBV7-2 with TRBJ2-3; D unresolved. This CDR3 has 15 residues. The germline CDR1 and CDR2 sequences are SGHTA and FQGNSA. V was cut by 1 base and J by 4 bases, with 12 bases left in between.

J is TRBJ2-1 and V is TRBV18; TRBD2 might be the D (6 bases). CDR3 length: 12 amino acids. V was pared by 3 bases and J by 8 bases, with 8 bases between. The germline V gene encodes CDR1 KGHSH and CDR2 LQKENI. CDR3 protein: CASSPQRDEQFF. As DNA, the CDR3 is TGTGCCAGCTCACCCCAGCGGGATGAGCAGTTCTTC.

The DNA of the CDR3 is TGTGCTAGTGGTTTGGCTATGACTGTGCGGCCAGATACGCAGTATTTT. Its translation: CASGLAMTVRPDTQYF. The rearrangement joins TRBV12-5 to TRBJ2-3; D unclear. The V gene's germline CDR1 is LGHNT and CDR2 FRNRAP. This CDR3 is 16 amino acids long. With 1 base removed from V and 4 bases from J, the gap between germline ends came to 15 bases.

This chain links TRBV7-2 with TRBJ2-5, with D possibly being TRBD2 (6 bases). V was cut by 4 bases and J by 4 bases, with 10 bases left in between. The germline V gene has CDR1 SGHTA and CDR2 FQGNSA. There are 13 residues in the CDR3. The CDR3 is CASSSDYPETQYF. DNA for the CDR3: TGTGCCAGCAGCTCGGACTACCCAGAGACCCAGTACTTC.

This clonotype was seen a handful of times. V is TRBV11-2 and J is TRBJ2-3; 7 positions agree with TRBD2. The V gene's germline CDR1 is SGHAT and CDR2 FQNNGV. The CDR3 has 15 residues. The trim removed 1 base at V and 3 bases at J, leaving 4 bases unmatched. DNA for the CDR3: TGTGCCAGCAGCTTAGGGGGGGACTATACAGATACGCAGTATTTT. Encoded protein: CASSLGGDYTDTQYF.

The chain links TRBV5-1 to TRBJ2-1; the match to TRBD2 covers 8 bases. J lost 8 bases, V lost 4 bases, and 11 bases had no gene match. Germline V gene sequence: CDR1 SGHRS, CDR2 YFSETQ. The CDR3 covers 15 residues. In DNA form, the CDR3 reads TGCGCCAGCAGCGCCGGGACTAGGACAGTGGATGAGCAGTTCTTC. It encodes CASSAGTRTVDEQFF. The variable domain in full, with the rest retrieved from reference TRBV5-1 and TRBJ2-1, is KAGVTQTPRYLIKTRGQQVTLSCSPISGHRSVSWYQQTPGQGLQFLFEYFSETQRNKGNFPGRFSGRQFSNSRSEMNVSTLELGDSALYLCASSAGTRTVDEQFFGPGTRLTVL.

This clonotype was observed a handful of times. V usage is TRBV28 and J usage is TRBJ1-2; D is uncertain. The CDR3 spans 11 residues. The V gene's germline CDR1 is MDHEN and CDR2 SYDVKM. Trimming shortened V by 1 base and J by 7 bases, and 4 bases separated the two germline ends. The CDR3 is CASSLFSGYTF. The CDR3 nucleotides are TGTGCCAGCAGTTTATTCTCTGGCTACACCTTC.

The genes are TRBV6-5 and TRBJ1-6, with D perhaps TRBD1 (5 bases). This CDR3 is 15 amino acids long. V lost 6 bases and J 8 bases, leaving 17 bases between the germline ends. Per germline, CDR1 MNHEY and CDR2 SVGAGI. CDR3 bases: TGTGCCAGCAGAGATCTCCAGGGTTGGGATTCACCCCTCCACTTT. Its protein product is CASRDLQGWDSPLHF.

The chain couples TRBV5-1 to TRBJ2-2; D is perhaps TRBD2 (6 bases). The CDR3 consists of 14 residues. V shed 9 bases and J shed 0 bases, with 12 bases lying between them. Germline V lookup: CDR1 SGHRS, CDR2 YFSETQ. For the CDR3, the DNA is TGCGCCACCTGGGGGGAGGCGAACACCGGGGAGCTGTTTTTT. Residues: CATWGEANTGELFF.

This clonotype was seen only a few times. CDR3 protein: CASSQVTAANSGNTIYF. The CDR3 coding sequence is TGCGCCAGCAGCCAAGTGACGGCTGCCAACTCTGGAAACACCATATATTTT. The V call is TRBV4-3, the J call TRBJ1-3, with D unclear. This CDR3 contains 17 residues. Deletions cut 1 base from V and 0 bases from J, with 13 bases between. Germline CDR1 reads LGHNA; CDR2 reads YSLEER.

V is TRBV6-6 and J is TRBJ1-1; possibly TRBD1 for D (5 bases). Germline loops: CDR1 MNHNY, CDR2 SVGAGI (reference sequence). The CDR3 sequence is 14 residues long. The ends were cut back, 2 bases at V and 7 bases at J, with 14 bases in the middle. This CDR3 is CASSYPGLGDEAFF. The CDR3 DNA reads as TGTGCCAGCAGTTACCCGGGACTGGGCGATGAAGCTTTCTTT.